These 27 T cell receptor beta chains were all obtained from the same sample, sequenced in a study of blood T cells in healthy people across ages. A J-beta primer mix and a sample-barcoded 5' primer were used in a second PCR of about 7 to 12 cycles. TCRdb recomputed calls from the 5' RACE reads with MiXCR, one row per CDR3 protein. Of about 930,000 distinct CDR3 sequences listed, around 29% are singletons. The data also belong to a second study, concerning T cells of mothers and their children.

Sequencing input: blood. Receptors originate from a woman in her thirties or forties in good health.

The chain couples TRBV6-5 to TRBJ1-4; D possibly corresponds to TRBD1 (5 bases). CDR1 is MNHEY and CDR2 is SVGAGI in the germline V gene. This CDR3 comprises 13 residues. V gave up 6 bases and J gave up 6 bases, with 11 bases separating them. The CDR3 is CASRGPLDEKLFF. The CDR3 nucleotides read TGTGCCAGCAGGGGGCCCCTGGATGAAAAACTGTTTTTT.

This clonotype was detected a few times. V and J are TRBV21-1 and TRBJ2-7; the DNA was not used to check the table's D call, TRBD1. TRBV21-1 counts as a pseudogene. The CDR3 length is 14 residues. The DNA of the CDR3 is TGTGCCAGCAACAGGGGGACAGGGAGGTACGAGCAGTACTTC. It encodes CASNRGTGRYEQYF.

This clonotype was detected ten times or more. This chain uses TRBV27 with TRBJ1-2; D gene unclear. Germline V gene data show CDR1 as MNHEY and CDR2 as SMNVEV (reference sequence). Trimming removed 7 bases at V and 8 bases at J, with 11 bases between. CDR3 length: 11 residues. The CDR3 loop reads CASNGVGGYTF. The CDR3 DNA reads TGTGCCAGCAATGGGGTTGGCGGCTACACCTTC.

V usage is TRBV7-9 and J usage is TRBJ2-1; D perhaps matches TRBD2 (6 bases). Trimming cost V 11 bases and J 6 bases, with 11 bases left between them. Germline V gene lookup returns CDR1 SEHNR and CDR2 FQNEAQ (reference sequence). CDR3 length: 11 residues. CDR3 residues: CALRRGNEQFF. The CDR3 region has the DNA TGTGCCCTCCGGAGGGGCAATGAGCAGTTCTTC.

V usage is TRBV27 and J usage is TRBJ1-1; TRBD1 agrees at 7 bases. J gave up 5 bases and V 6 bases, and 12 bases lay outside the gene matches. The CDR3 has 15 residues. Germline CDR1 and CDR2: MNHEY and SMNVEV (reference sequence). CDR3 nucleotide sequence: TGTGCCAGCAGGGAGGGAGGGGGCTCTGGGACTGAAGCTTTCTTT. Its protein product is CASREGGGSGTEAFF.

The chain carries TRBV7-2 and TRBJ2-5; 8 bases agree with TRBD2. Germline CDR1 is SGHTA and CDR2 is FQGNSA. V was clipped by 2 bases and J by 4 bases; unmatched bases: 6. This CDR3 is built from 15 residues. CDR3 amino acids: CASSLSGGGGETQYF. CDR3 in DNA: TGTGCCAGCAGCTTAAGCGGGGGCGGGGGAGAGACCCAGTACTTC.

Written as DNA, the CDR3 is TGTGCCAGCAGTGAAGTGGGGCTTGCCGGGGAGCTGTTTTTT. It is translated as CASSEVGLAGELFF. The V call is TRBV6-1, the J call TRBJ2-2, with D possibly TRBD1 on 5 matching bases. Germline CDR1 MNHNS, CDR2 SASEGT. Trimming took 1 base from V and 6 from J, leaving 9 bases between them. CDR3 length: 14 amino acids.

The CDR3 sequence is CASSSPRPGTEAFF. In DNA form, the CDR3 reads TGTGCCAGCAGCTCACCGCGTCCCGGGACTGAAGCTTTCTTT. The J gene is TRBJ1-1, the V gene TRBV7-2; no reliable D call. Trimming took 4 bases from V and 5 from J, leaving 14 bases between them. The CDR3 sequence is 14 residues long. Germline assignment: CDR1 SGHTA and CDR2 FQGNSA.

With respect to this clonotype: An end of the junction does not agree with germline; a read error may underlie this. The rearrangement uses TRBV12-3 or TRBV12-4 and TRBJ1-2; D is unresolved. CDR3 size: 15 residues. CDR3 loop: CASKDRGATNYGHTF. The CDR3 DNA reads TGTGCCAGCAAGGACCGCGGAGCAACTAACTATGGCCACACCTTC.

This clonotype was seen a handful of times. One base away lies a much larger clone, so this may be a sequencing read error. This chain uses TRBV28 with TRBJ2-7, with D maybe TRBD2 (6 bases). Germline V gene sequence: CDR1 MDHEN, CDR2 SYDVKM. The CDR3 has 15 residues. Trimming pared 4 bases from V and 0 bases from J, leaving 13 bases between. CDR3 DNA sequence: TGTGCCAGCAGTTCTCGCGGGGACGGCTCCTACGAGCAGTACTTC. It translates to CASSSRGDGSYEQYF.

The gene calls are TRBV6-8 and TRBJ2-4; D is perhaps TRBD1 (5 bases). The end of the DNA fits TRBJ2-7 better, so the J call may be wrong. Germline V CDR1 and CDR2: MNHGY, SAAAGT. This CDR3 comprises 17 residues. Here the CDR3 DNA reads TGTGCCAGCAGTTACGATTATATAGCACCCCCCAGGGTCGAGCAGTACTTC. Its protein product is CASSYDYIAPPRVEQYF.

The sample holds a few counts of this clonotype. CDR3 in DNA: TGTGCCAGCAGGGCCGGGACAGGGGCGGGTGGCTACACCTTC. Translating gives CASRAGTGAGGYTF. This chain joins TRBV6-6 and TRBJ1-2, with 10 positions matching TRBD1. After removal of 6 bases from V and 7 bases from J, the junction contained 8 bases not matched to a gene. The CDR3 runs to 14 residues. Germline CDR1 MNHNY, CDR2 SVGAGI (reference sequence).

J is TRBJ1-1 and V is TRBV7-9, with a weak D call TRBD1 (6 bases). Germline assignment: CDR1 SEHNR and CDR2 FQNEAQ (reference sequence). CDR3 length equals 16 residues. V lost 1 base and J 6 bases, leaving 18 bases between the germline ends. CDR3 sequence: CASSLGPGALNAEAFF. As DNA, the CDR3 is TGTGCCAGCAGCTTAGGGCCAGGGGCGTTAAACGCTGAAGCTTTCTTT.

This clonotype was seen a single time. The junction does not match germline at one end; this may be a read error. DNA of the CDR3: TGCGCCAGCAGTTTCTCGGACAGGGCTAGTGGCTACACCTTC. Residues: CASSFSDRASGYTF. The chain is built from TRBV28 and TRBJ1-2; TRBD1 agrees at 8 bases. In germline, CDR1 is MDHEN, CDR2 SYDVKM. The CDR3 loop spans 14 amino acids.

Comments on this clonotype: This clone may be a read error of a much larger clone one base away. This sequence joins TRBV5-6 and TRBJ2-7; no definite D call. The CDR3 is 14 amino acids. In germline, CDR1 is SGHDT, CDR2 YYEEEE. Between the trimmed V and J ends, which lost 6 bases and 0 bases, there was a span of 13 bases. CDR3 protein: CASKARVDSYEQYF. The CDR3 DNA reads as TGTGCCAGCAAGGCACGGGTCGACTCCTACGAGCAGTACTTC.

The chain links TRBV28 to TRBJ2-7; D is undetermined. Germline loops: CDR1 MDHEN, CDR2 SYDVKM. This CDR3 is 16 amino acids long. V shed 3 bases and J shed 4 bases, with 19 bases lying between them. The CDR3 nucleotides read TGTGCCAGCAGTTTTCTAGTTGCCCTAAACAGATACGAGCAGTACTTC. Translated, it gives CASSFLVALNRYEQYF.

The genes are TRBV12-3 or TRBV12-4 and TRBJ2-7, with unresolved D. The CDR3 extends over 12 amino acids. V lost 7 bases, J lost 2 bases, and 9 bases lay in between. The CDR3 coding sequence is TGTGCCAGCACCTCGGATCCCTACGAGCAGTACTTC. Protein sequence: CASTSDPYEQYF.

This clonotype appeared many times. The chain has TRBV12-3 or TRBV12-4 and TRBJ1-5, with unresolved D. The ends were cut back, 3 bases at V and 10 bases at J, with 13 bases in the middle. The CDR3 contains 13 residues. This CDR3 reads CASSLGGPHPQHF. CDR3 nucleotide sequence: TGTGCCAGCAGTTTGGGCGGGCCCCATCCCCAGCATTTT.

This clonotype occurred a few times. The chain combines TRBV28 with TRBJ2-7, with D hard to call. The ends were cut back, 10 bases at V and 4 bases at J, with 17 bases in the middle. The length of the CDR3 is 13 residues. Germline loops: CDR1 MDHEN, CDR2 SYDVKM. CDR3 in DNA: TGTGCCACCTCTGGGTGGCCTTCATACGAGCAGTACTTC. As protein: CATSGWPSYEQYF.

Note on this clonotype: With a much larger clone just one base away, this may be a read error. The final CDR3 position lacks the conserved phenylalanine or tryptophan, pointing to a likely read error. The CDR3 DNA is TGTGCCAGCTCACAGGTAGCGGGGGGATTCTACGAGCAGTACTGC. It encodes CASSQVAGGFYEQYC. The J gene is TRBJ2-7, the V gene TRBV18, with TRBD2 matching 10 bases. Trimming cost V 4 bases and J 3 bases; bases outside gene matches: 6. Looked up from germline, CDR1 is KGHSH and CDR2 is LQKENI. The CDR3 runs to 15 residues.

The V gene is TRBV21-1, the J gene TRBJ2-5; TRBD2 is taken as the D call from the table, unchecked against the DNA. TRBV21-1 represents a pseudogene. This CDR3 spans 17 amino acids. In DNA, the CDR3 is TGTGCCAGCAGCAAAGTAAGGCTAGCGGATGGGGGAGAGACCCAGTACTTC. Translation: CASSKVRLADGGETQYF.

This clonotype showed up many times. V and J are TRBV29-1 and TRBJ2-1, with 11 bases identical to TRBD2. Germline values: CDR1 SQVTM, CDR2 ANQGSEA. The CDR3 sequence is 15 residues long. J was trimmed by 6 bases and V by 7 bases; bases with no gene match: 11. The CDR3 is CSADGVAGGFNEQFF. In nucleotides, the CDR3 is TGCAGCGCTGACGGGGTAGCGGGGGGGTTCAATGAGCAGTTCTTC.

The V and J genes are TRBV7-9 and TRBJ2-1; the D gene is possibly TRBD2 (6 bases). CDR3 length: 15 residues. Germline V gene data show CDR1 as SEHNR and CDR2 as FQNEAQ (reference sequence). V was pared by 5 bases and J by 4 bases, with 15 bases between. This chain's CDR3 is CASSRDRGLYNEQFF. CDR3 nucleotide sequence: TGTGCCAGCAGCCGTGATCGGGGACTGTACAATGAGCAGTTCTTC.

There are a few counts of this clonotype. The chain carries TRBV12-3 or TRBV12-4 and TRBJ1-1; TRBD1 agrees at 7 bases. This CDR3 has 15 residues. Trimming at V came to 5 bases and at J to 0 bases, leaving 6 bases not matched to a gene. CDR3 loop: CASSRQGGLNTEAFF. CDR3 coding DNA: TGTGCCAGCAGTCGACAGGGAGGATTGAACACTGAAGCTTTCTTT.

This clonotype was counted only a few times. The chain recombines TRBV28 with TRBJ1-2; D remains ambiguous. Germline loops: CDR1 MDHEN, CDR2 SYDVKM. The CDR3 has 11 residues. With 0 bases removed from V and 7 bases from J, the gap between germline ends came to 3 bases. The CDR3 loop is CASSLWGGYTF. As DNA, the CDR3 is TGTGCCAGCAGTTTATGGGGTGGCTACACCTTC.

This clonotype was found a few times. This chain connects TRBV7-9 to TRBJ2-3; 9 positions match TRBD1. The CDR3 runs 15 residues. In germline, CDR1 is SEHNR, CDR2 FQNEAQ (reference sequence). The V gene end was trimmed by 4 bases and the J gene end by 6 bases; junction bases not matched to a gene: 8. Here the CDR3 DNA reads TGTGCCAGCAGCTCAGACTACAGGGGGCCTGATACGCAGTATTTT. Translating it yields CASSSDYRGPDTQYF.

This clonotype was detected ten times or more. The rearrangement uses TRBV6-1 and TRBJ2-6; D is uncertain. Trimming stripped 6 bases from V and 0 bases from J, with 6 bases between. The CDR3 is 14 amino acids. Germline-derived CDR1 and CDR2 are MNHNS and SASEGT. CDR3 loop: CASRPSSGANVLTF. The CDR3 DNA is TGTGCCAGCAGGCCCAGCTCTGGGGCCAACGTCCTGACTTTC.